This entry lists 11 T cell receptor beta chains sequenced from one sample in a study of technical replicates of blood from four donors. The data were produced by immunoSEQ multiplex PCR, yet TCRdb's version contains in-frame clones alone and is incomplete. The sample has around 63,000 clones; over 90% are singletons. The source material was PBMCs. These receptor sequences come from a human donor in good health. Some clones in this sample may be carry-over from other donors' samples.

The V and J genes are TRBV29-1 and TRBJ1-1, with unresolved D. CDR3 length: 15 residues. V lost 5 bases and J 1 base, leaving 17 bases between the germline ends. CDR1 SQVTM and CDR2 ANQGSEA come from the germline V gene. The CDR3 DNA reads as TGCAGCGTTTTGGAAGACGGTGGGCCGAACACTGAAGCTTTCTTT. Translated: CSVLEDGGPNTEAFF.

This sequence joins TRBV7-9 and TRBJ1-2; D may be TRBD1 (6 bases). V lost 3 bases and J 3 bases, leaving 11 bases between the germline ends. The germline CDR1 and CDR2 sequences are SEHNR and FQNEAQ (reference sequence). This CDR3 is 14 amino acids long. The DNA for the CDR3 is TGTGCCAGCAGCTTCCCAGGGGAGCACTATGGCTACACCTTC. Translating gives CASSFPGEHYGYTF. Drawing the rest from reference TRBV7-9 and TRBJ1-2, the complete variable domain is DTGVSQNPRHKITKRGQNVTFRCDPISEHNRLYWYRQTLGQGPEFLTYFQNEAQLEKSRLLSDRFSAERPKGSFSTLEIQRTEQGDSAMYLCASSFPGEHYGYTFGSGTRLTVV.

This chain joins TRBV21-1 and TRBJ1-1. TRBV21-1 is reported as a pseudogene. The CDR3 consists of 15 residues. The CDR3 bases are TGTGCCAGCAGCCACCCGGGGACGGGAGGGACTGAAGCTTTCTTT. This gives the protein CASSHPGTGGTEAFF.

CDR3 coding DNA: TGTGCCAGCAGGAGGGGAGGCGAGCAGTACTTC. Its protein is CASRRGGEQYF. The rearrangement uses TRBV6-5 and TRBJ2-5; D is perhaps TRBD2 (6 bases). The end of the DNA aligns better with TRBJ2-7, so the J call may be wrong. CDR1 and CDR2 (germline): MNHEY, SVGAGI. This CDR3 contains 11 residues.

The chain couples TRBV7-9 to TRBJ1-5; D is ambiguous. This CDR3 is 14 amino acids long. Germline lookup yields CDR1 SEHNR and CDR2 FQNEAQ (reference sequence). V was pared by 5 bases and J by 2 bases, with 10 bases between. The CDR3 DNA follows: TGTGCCAGCAGCCGAGGCGGGGGCAATCAGCCCCAGCATTTT. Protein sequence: CASSRGGGNQPQHF.

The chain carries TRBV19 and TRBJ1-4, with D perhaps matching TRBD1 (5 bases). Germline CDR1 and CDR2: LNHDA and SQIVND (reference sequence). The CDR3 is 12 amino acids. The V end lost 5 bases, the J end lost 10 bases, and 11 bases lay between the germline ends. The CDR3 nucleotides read TGTGCCAGTAGTCCCCGGGACTCAAAACTGTTTTTT. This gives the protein CASSPRDSKLFF.

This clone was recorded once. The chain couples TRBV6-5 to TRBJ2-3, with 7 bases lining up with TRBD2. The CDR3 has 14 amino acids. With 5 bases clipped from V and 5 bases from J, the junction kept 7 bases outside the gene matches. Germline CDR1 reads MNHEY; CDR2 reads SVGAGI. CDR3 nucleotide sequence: TGTGCCAGCAGTATCAGCGGGGCGGAAGATACGCAGTATTTT. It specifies CASSISGAEDTQYF.

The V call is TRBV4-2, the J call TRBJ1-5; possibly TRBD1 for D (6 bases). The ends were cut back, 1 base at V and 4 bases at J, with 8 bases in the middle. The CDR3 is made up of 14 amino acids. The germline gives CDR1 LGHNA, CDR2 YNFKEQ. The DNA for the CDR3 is TGTGCCAGCAGCCAAGTTCAGGGGAATCAGCCCCAGCATTTT. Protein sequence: CASSQVQGNQPQHF.

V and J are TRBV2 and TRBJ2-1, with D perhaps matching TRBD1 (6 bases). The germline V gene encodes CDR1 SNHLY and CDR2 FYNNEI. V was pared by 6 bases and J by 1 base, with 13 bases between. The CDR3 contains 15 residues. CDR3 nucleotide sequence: TGTGCCAGCAGGGCCGGGACACCTTCCTACAATGAGCAGTTCTTC. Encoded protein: CASRAGTPSYNEQFF.

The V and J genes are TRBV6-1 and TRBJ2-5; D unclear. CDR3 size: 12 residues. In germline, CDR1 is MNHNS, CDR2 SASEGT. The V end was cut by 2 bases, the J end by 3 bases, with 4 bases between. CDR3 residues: CASSEQKETQYF. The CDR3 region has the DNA TGTGCCAGCAGTGAACAGAAAGAGACCCAGTACTTC.

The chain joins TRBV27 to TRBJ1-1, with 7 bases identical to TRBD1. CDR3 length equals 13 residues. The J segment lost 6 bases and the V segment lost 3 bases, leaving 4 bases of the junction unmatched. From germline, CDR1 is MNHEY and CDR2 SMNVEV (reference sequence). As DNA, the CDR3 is TGTGCCAGCAGTTTGGAGGGGACAGCTGAAGCTTTCTTT. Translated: CASSLEGTAEAFF.